This TCR beta chain is from a study of shared clonotypes between healthy human individuals. Germline V gene sequence: CDR1 SGHRS, CDR2 YFSETQ. The CDR3 runs to 13 residues. V was pared by 1 base and J by 7 bases, with 11 bases between. Generated by immunoSEQ multiplex PCR, the TCRdb table keeps only in-frame clones and is missing some. The sample includes fewer than 3 million clones, around 90% of them seen just once. The V gene is TRBV5-1, the J gene TRBJ1-1; D is perhaps TRBD1 (5 bases). The sequence came from a man between 18 and 29 years old in good health. Some clones in this sample may be carry-over from other donors' samples. The sample was naive CD4+ T cells from PBMCs. Noted subset: CD45RA+ positively selected. CDR3 amino acids: CASSLTQGYEAFF. Here the CDR3 DNA reads TGCGCCAGCAGCTTGACTCAGGGTTATGAAGCTTTCTTT.